Described below is a single T cell receptor (beta chain) sequence and its context. Its antigen is not identified. Only in-frame clones appear in the TCRdb table, and some are missing; sequencing was by immunoSEQ multiplex PCR. Altogether roughly 77,000 clones are present, about 91% being singletons, with the ten largest covering around 7.1%. CDR1 is ENHRY and CDR2 is SYGVKD in the germline V gene. The CDR3 totals 15 residues. Trimming pared 2 bases from V and 0 bases from J, leaving 7 bases between. The record originates from a study of T cell responses to AZD1222 COVID-19 vaccine. Findings of the study overall: Samples come after the peak T cell response, not at day 14. The CD4 TCRs associated with vaccination extended across spike and predominated at 160-218 and 743-854. Only five or six individuals given AZD1222 were seropositive at baseline. It should be noted that donors were predominantly white British and more often female, and clonal diversity was possibly underestimated.

The chain employs TRBV10-3 and TRBJ2-2, with a weak D call TRBD2 (5 bases). The receptor was isolated from an adult in good health. The sample was peripheral blood, taken on day 0 of MenACWY control vaccination. CDR3 region: CAISERGTNTGELFF. The CDR3 bases are TGTGCCATCAGTGAGCGAGGGACGAACACCGGGGAGCTGTTTTTT.